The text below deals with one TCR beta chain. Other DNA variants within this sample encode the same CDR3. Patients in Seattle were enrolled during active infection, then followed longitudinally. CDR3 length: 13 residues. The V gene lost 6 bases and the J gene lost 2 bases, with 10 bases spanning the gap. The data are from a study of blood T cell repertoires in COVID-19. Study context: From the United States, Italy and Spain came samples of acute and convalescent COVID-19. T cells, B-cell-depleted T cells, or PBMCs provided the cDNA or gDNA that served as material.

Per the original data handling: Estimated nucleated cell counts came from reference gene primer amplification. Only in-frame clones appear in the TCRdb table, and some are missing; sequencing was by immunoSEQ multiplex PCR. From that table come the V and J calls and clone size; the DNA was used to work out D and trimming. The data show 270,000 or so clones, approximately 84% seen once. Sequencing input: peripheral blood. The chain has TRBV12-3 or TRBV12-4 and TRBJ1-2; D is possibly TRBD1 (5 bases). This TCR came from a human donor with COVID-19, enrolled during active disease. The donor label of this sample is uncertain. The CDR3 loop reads CASSLTANYGYTF. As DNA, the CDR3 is TGTGCCAGCAGCCTGACAGCGAACTATGGCTACACCTTC.